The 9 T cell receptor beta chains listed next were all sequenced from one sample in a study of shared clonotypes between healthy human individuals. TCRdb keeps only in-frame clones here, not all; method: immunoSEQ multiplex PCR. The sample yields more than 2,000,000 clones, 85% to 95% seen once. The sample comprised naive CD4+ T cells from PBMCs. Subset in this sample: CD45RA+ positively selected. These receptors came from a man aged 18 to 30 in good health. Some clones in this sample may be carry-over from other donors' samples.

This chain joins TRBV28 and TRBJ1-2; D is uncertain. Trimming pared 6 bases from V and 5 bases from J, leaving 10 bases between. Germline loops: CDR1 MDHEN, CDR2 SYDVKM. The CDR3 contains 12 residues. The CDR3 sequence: CASSMVGYGYTF. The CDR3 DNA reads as TGTGCCAGCAGCATGGTCGGGTATGGCTACACCTTC.

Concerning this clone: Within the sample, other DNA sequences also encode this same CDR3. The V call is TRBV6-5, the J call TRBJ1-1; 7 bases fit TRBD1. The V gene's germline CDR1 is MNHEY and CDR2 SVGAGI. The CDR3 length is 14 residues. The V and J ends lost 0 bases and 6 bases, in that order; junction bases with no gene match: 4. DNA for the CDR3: TGTGCCAGCAGTTACTCCAGGGGGTTGGCTGAAGCTTTCTTT. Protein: CASSYSRGLAEAFF.

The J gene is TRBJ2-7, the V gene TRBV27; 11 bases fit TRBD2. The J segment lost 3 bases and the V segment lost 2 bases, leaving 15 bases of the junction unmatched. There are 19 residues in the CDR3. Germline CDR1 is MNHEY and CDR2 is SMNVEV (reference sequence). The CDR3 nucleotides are TGTGCCAGCAGTTTAAAATGGACAGCCTCGACTAGCGGGGACTACGAGCAGTACTTC. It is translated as CASSLKWTASTSGDYEQYF.

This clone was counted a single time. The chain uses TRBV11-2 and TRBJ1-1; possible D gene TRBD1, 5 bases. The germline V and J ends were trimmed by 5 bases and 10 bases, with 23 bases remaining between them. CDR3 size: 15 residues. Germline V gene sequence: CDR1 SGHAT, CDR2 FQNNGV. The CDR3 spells CASSAAMGRFNGAFF. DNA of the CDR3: TGTGCCAGCAGCGCCGCAATGGGGCGGTTCAACGGAGCTTTCTTT. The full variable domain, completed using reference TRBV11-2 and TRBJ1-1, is EAGVAQSPRYKIIEKRQSVAFWCNPISGHATLYWYQQILGQGPKLLIQFQNNGVVDDSQLPKDRFSAERLKGVDSTLKIQPAKLEDSAVYLCASSAAMGRFNGAFFGQGTRLTVV.

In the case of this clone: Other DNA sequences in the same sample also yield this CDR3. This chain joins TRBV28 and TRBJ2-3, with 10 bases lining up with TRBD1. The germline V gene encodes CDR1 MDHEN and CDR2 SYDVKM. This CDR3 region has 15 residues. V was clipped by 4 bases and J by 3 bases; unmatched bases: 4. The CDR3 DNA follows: TGTGCCAGCAGTTCACCGGGACAGGGGACAGATACGCAGTATTTT. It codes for CASSSPGQGTDTQYF.

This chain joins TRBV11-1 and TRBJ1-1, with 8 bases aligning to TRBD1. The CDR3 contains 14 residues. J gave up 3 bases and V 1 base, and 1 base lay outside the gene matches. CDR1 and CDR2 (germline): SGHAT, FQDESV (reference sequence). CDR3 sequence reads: CASSLDRGDTEAFF. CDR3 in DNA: TGTGCCAGCAGCTTAGACAGGGGGGACACTGAAGCTTTCTTT.

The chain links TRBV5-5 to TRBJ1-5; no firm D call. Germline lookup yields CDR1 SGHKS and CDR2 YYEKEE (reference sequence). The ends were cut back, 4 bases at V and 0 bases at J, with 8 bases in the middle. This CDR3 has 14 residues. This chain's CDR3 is CASSGDYSNQPQHF. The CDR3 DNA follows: TGTGCCAGCAGCGGAGATTATAGCAATCAGCCCCAGCATTTT.

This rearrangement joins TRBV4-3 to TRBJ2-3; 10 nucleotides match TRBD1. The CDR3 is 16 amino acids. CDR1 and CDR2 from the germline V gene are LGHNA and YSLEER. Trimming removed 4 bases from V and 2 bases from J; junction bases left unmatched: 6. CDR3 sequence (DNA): TGCGCCAGCAGCCGGGGACAGGGGAAACACACAGATACGCAGTATTTT. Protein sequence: CASSRGQGKHTDTQYF.

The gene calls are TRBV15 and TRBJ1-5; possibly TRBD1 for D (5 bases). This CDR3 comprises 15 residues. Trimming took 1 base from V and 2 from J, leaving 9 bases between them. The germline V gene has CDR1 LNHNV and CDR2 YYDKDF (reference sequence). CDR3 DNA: TGTGCCACCAGCAGAGGGACACTCGGCAATCAGCCCCAGCATTTT. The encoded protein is CATSRGTLGNQPQHF.